This T cell receptor beta chain appears in the sequencing data of a study of T cells after yellow fever vaccination. The CDR3 has 15 amino acids. The germline CDR1 and CDR2 sequences are LGHNA and YNFKEQ. V was cut by 1 base and J by 6 bases, with 14 bases left in between. Study-wide results and limits: Abundant clonotypes from the bulk population could get into FACS-sorted repertoires as contaminants. At less than 97% for CD4 and over 80% for CD8, most primary-vaccination clones showed up again after the booster.

This clonotype has a count of ten or more. Its antigen is unknown. A single record per CDR3 protein comes from TCRdb applying MiXCR to the 5' RACE reads. The sample yields approximately 240,000 distinct CDR3 sequences, around 3.5% seen once. This material consisted of PBMCs, taken 15 days after the yellow fever booster vaccination. The V call is TRBV4-2, the J call TRBJ2-3; the D gene is possibly TRBD2 (5 bases). This TCR derives from a man between 18 and 29 years old who received the YFV17D yellow fever vaccine. The CDR3 coding sequence is TGTGCCAGCAGCCAAGGGAGCGGTTTGTTCGATACGCAGTATTTT. Translating gives CASSQGSGLFDTQYF.